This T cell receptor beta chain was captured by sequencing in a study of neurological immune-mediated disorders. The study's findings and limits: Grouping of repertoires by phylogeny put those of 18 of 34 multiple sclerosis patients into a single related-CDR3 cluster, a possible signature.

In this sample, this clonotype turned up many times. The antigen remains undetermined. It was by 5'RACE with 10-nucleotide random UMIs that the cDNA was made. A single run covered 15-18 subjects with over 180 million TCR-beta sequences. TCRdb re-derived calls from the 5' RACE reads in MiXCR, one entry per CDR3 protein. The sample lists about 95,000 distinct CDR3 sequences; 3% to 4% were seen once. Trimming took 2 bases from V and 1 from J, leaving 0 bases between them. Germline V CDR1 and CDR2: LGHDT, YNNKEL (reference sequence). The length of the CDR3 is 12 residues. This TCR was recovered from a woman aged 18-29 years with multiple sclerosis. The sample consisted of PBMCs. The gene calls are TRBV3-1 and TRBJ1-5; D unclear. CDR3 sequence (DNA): TGTGCCAGCAGCCAAAGCAATCAGCCCCAGCATTTT. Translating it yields CASSQSNQPQHF.